Sequencing of this T cell receptor (beta chain) was carried out in a study of blood T cells in healthy people across ages. General observations from the study: PBMCs left unsorted prevented a conclusive naive versus antigen-experienced comparison.

This clonotype was seen a handful of times. The antigen remains undetermined. V lost 2 bases and J lost 5; bases outside the gene matches: 6. This CDR3 contains 15 residues. Germline CDR1 and CDR2: SGDLS and YYNGEE. Together with a sample-barcoded 5' primer, a J-beta primer mix was included in a second PCR lasting 7 to 11 cycles. A template-switch adaptor with 12 random nucleotides tagged each cDNA molecule. TCRdb analysed the 5' RACE reads with MiXCR anew, one entry per CDR3 protein. The table has approximately 800,000 distinct CDR3 sequences, 25% seen once. A further study also used this sample, focusing on T cells of mothers and their children.

The V gene is TRBV9, the J gene TRBJ2-5, with 10 nucleotides matching TRBD2. The TCR sequence derives from a boy aged 5-17 years in good health. Material: blood. The CDR3 region has the DNA TGTGCCAGCAGCGTTAGCGGGGGGCCGGGGGAGACCCAGTACTTC. Translation: CASSVSGGPGETQYF.